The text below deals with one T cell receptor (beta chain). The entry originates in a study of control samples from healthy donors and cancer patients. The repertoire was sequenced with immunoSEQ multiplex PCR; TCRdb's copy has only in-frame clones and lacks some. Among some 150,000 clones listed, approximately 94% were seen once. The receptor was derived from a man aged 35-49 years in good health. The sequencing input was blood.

CDR3 protein: CASSPPGRGSKNGYTF. The DNA of the CDR3 is TGTGCCAGCTCACCACCAGGGAGGGGCTCCAAGAATGGCTACACCTTC. The chain has TRBV18 and TRBJ1-2; D perhaps matches TRBD1 (5 bases). The CDR3 covers 16 residues. V was trimmed by 0 bases and J by 6 bases, leaving 17 bases between them. Germline V gene data show CDR1 as KGHSH and CDR2 as LQKENI.